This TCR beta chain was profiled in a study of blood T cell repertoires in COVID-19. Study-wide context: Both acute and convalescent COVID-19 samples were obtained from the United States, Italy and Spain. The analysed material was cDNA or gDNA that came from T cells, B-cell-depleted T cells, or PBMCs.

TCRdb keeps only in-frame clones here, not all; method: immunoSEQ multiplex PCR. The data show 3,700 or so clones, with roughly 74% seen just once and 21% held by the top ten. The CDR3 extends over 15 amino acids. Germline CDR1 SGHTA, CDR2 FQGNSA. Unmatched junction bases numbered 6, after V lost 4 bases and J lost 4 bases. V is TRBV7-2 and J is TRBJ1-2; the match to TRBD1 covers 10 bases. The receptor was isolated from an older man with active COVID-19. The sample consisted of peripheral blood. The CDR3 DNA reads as TGTGCCAGCAGCTCCCAGGGGACAGGGGTCTATGGCTACACCTTC. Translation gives CASSSQGTGVYGYTF.